This TCR beta chain emerged from a study of blood T cell repertoires in COVID-19. Study in general: The samples span acute and convalescent COVID-19 from the United States, Italy and Spain. T cells, B-cell-depleted T cells, or PBMCs provided the cDNA or gDNA that served as material.

CDR3 length: 14 amino acids. The V end lost 11 bases, the J end lost 2 bases, and 19 bases lay between the germline ends. Germline CDR1 and CDR2: MGHRA and YSYEKL. The Seattle site enrolled patients during active infection and followed them longitudinally. In the authors' methods: Reference gene primers were amplified, and this amplification served to estimate nucleated cell counts. Sequencing was performed with immunoSEQ multiplex PCR; in TCRdb, only in-frame clones are kept and a portion is missing. Clone size and V and J calls were adopted from that table, with D and trimming inferred from the DNA. The sample shows 150,000 or so clones, roughly nine tenths of them seen only once. This clone was detected only once.

The chain employs TRBV4-1 and TRBJ2-7; weak D call: TRBD2 (5 bases). This receptor was obtained from a man between 18 and 29 years old with COVID-19, enrolled during active disease. The specimen was peripheral blood. The DNA of the CDR3 is TGCGCCTCCAGGAGGACGGTAGAGACCTACGAGCAGTACTTC. This sequence encodes CASRRTVETYEQYF.